A selection of T cell receptor beta chains follows, all from one sample in a study of blood T cell repertoires in COVID-19. Repertoires were generated with immunoSEQ multiplex PCR, while TCRdb's copy carries only in-frame clones and drops some. The table records approximately 81,000 clones, about 89% of them present only once. Sequencing was done on a sample of peripheral blood. The receptors here all came from a man between 65 and 85 years old with active or convalescent COVID-19. Both conserved end residues are part of each CDR3. A D gene is named only where the DNA matches it firmly. The size field is filled for only some rows; it gives once, few, many or a size class.

j_call v_call clone_size d_call cdr3_nt cdr3_aa
TRBJ1-1 TRBV10-3 NA NA TGTGCCACCAGAAGACAGACAGCGCTTTCCACTGAAGCTTTCTTT CATRRQTALSTEAFF
TRBJ2-7 TRBV5-1 NA TRBD1 TGCGCCAGCAGCTTGGTATGGGGACAGAACTCCTACGAGCAGTACTTC CASSLVWGQNSYEQYF
TRBJ1-6 TRBV9 NA TRBD1 TGTGCCAGCAGCCCGGGGACAGCTTATTCACCCCTCCACTTT CASSPGTAYSPLHF
TRBJ2-1 TRBV27 NA NA TGTGCCAGCAGTCCCCGAGGAGGTCATTACAATGAGCAGTTCTTC CASSPRGGHYNEQFF
TRBJ1-5 TRBV2 NA NA TGTGCCAGCAGTGAACAAGGCAGGGGTTATCAGCCCCAGCATTTT CASSEQGRGYQPQHF
TRBJ1-2 TRBV7-2 NA TRBD1 TGTGCCAGCAGCCTACAGGGGGTCTATGGCTACACCTTC CASSLQGVYGYTF
TRBJ1-2 TRBV28 NA TRBD1 TGTGCCAGCACCCAGGGGGGCTATGGCTACACCTTC CASTQGGYGYTF
TRBJ2-2 TRBV19 NA TRBD2 TGTGCCAGTAGTATATCTCGCGGGGGGGCCGGGACCGGGGAGCTGTTTTTT CASSISRGGAGTGELFF
TRBJ2-5 TRBV7-9 NA TRBD1 TGTGCCAGCCAGGGCCGGGACAGGGGAGGGGGACAAGAGACCCAGTACTTC CASQGRDRGGGQETQYF
TRBJ2-3 TRBV9 NA NA TGTGCCAGCAGCGCAACGAGGCCCGGGCGGGCCGACGTATATACGCAGTATTTT CASSATRPGRADVYTQYF
TRBJ1-5 TRBV6-5 NA NA TGTGCCAGCAGTTACTCGGGGGGTAGCAATCAGCCCCAGCATTTT CASSYSGGSNQPQHF
TRBJ1-1 TRBV27 NA NA TGTGCCAGCAGTCAAAAGGGGGTAAGAGAAACTGAAGCTTTCTTT CASSQKGVRETEAFF
TRBJ1-4 TRBV7-9 NA TRBD1 TGTGCCAGCAGCTTGGGACAGAGGAGTGAAAAACTGTTTTTT CASSLGQRSEKLFF
TRBJ1-6 TRBV13 NA NA TGTGCCACCCAAATTCGACACAGAGATTCACCCCTCCACTTT CATQIRHRDSPLHF
TRBJ2-3 TRBV7-3 NA NA TGTGCCAGCAGCTCACAGCGGACTGATACGCAGTATTTT CASSSQRTDTQYF
TRBJ1-2 TRBV18 NA TRBD1 TGTGCCAGCTCACCATCCCGGACAGGGGGCCTCCAAAACTATGGCTACACCTTC CASSPSRTGGLQNYGYTF
TRBJ2-3 TRBV4-2 NA NA TGTGCCAGCAGCCAAGATCCCCGGGGATTTGGCACAGATACGCAGTATTTT CASSQDPRGFGTDTQYF
TRBJ1-1 TRBV6-2/TRBV6-3 NA NA TGTGCCAGCAGTCGAACTAGTCCCAAACCTGAAGCTTTCTTT CASSRTSPKPEAFF
TRBJ1-2 TRBV12-3/TRBV12-4 NA NA TGTGCCACGGGGGTAGGGGCGGGCTATGGCTACACCTTC CATGVGAGYGYTF
TRBJ2-3 TRBV5-6 NA TRBD1 TGTGCCAGCAGCGGCCGGGACAGGGCCACGAATACGCAGTATTTT CASSGRDRATNTQYF
TRBJ2-3 TRBV30 NA TRBD2 TGTGCCTGGAGTGAGGGTAGCGGGGAAGATACGCAGTATTTT CAWSEGSGEDTQYF
TRBJ1-6 TRBV3-1/TRBV3-2 NA TRBD1 TGTGCCAGCAGCCAAAGAAGGGGGCAGGGTTCACCCCTCCACTTT CASSQRRGQGSPLHF
TRBJ2-3 TRBV9 NA TRBD2 TGTGCCAGCAGCGGAGGTCCGGGGGGGCCCACAGATACGCAGTATTTT CASSGGPGGPTDTQYF
TRBJ1-2 TRBV30 NA NA TGTGCCTGCCAAACAGGGAATAACTATGGCTACACCTTC CACQTGNNYGYTF
TRBJ2-2 TRBV7-9 NA NA TGTGCCAGCAGCTTAGATACGGGGAAGAACACCGGGGAGCTGTTTTTT CASSLDTGKNTGELFF
TRBJ2-5 TRBV9 NA TRBD2 TGTGCCAGCAGCGTAGCTGGCGGGGGGTACGTCACCGAGACCCAGTACTTC CASSVAGGGYVTETQYF
TRBJ1-3 TRBV5-1 NA NA TGCGCCAGCAGCTTGACGGGTTTAACTGGAAACACCATATATTTT CASSLTGLTGNTIYF
TRBJ1-1 TRBV19 NA NA TGTGCCAGTAGTATTCAGGGTTGGGGCGACACTGAAGCTTTCTTT CASSIQGWGDTEAFF
TRBJ1-2 TRBV27 few NA TGTGCCAGCAGTTCAAATTACTATGGCTACACCTTC CASSSNYYGYTF
TRBJ1-1 TRBV15 few NA TGTGCCACCAGCAGAGATAAAAGGAGCGCTGAAGCTTTCTTT CATSRDKRSAEAFF
TRBJ2-7 TRBV28 NA TRBD2 TGTGCCAGCAGTTTGGCTAGCCGGGGAGGGGACGAGCAGTACTTC CASSLASRGGDEQYF
TRBJ1-1 TRBV10-1 NA NA TGCGCCAGCAGTGAGACGGGGAGCGGCCTCACTGAAGCTTTCTTT CASSETGSGLTEAFF
TRBJ2-7 TRBV28 NA TRBD1 TGTGCCAGCAGTACAACGACAGGGATCTACGAGCAGTACTTC CASSTTTGIYEQYF
TRBJ1-1 TRBV29-1 NA NA TGCAGCGTTGGGGACTTTACTGAAGCTTTCTTT CSVGDFTEAFF
TRBJ1-1 TRBV10-2 once TRBD1 TGCGCCAGCAGTAGGGACAGGGGCCTTGAAGCTTTCTTT CASSRDRGLEAFF
TRBJ1-2 TRBV4-1 few NA TGCGCCAGCAGCCAAGAACCCACAGGGCCGCAACGTGGCTACACCTTC CASSQEPTGPQRGYTF
TRBJ1-2 TRBV27 NA NA TGTGCCAGCAGTTTAATCGGCACGGGTTCTGGCTACACCTTC CASSLIGTGSGYTF
TRBJ1-4 TRBV30 few NA TGTGCCTGGAGTTCTCGGGGAACGAATGAAAAACTGTTTTTT CAWSSRGTNEKLFF
TRBJ1-2 TRBV18 NA TRBD1 TGTGCCAGCTCACCAGGTGTGGCAGGAGGGGGCCCCAGCTATGGCTACACCTTC CASSPGVAGGGPSYGYTF
TRBJ2-5 TRBV4-1 NA NA TGCGCCAGCAGCACTGCGTACCAAGAGACCCAGTACTTC CASSTAYQETQYF
TRBJ1-3 TRBV5-4 NA TRBD1 TGTGCCAGCAGTAGGGACAGGGGGTCCGGAAACACCATATATTTT CASSRDRGSGNTIYF
TRBJ1-1 TRBV3-1/TRBV3-2 NA NA TGTGCCAGCAGCCAAGTGGTTAAAGCTGATGAAGCTTTCTTT CASSQVVKADEAFF
TRBJ2-2 TRBV2 NA TRBD2 TGTGCCAGCAAGGGACTAGCGGGGACCACCGCGAACACCGGGGAGCTGTTTTTT CASKGLAGTTANTGELFF